This T cell receptor (beta chain) is from a study of OX40 agonist ivuxolimab in advanced cancers. About the research overall: Every 2 weeks, patients got intravenous ivuxolimab at one of six dose levels (0.01-10 mg/kg). Study observations and caveats: Partial responders at 0.1-3.0 mg/kg had among the lowest clonal expansion.

Germline V gives CDR1 SGHTA, CDR2 FQGNSA. CDR3 length: 16 residues. Trimming stripped 0 bases from V and 1 base from J, with 10 bases between. Here immunoSEQ multiplex PCR was the method, and the copy in TCRdb shows in-frame clones only, minus some. The data contain about 100,000 clones, 90% of them singletons. As to this clone: Its target is unknown.

Material: CD4+ or CD8+ T cells sorted from blood, obtained in a trial of the OX40 agonist ivuxolimab. The rearrangement joins TRBV7-2 to TRBJ1-5; weak D call: TRBD1 (5 bases). This TCR derives from an adult with an advanced solid tumor such as melanoma, head and neck, liver or kidney cancer. CDR3 DNA: TGTGCCAGCAGCTTAGCAGGGGCGAGGAGCAATCAGCCCCAGCATTTT. Protein: CASSLAGARSNQPQHF.